The present T cell receptor (beta chain) was sequenced within a study of CD8 T cells in ankylosing spondylitis. Study-level findings and limits: Certain motif variants had earlier been reported in reactive arthritis synovial fluid and blood. Characteristic of ankylosing spondylitis blood, it appeared, was a TCR beta motif comprising roughly 8 highly homologous variants.

V gave up 1 base and J gave up 7 bases; unmatched junction bases: 8. This CDR3 comprises 16 residues. Preparation of TCR beta libraries was done by quantitative 5'-RACE with molecular barcodes. From the 5' RACE reads, TCRdb called clonotypes with MiXCR, one entry per CDR3 protein. This sample yields 250,000 to 300,000 distinct CDR3 sequences, of which 20% are seen a single time; less than 9.5% belongs to the top ten. Details on this clonotype: The target antigen is unknown.

The sample comprised blood, either unsorted or a sorted T cell fraction (not recorded which). The chain employs TRBV12-3 or TRBV12-4 and TRBJ2-7; 12 positions match TRBD1. The origin of this receptor is a male donor with ankylosing spondylitis or in good health (not recorded which). The CDR3 loop reads CASSLVQGQGAGEQYV. The CDR3 coding sequence is TGTGCCAGCAGTTTAGTCCAGGGACAGGGGGCGGGGGAGCAGTACGTC.